Below, one T cell receptor (beta chain) is given with its context. This record comes from a study of T cell changes during pregnancy in multiple sclerosis. Germline V gene lookup returns CDR1 MNHEY and CDR2 SMNVEV (reference sequence). The ends lost 5 bases at V and 2 bases at J; junction bases unmatched: 5. CDR3 size: 15 residues. The method was immunoSEQ multiplex PCR; TCRdb's version includes in-frame clones alone and lacks a portion of them. This table holds tens of thousands of clones, about 90% found once. This clonotype originated in a female donor with multiple sclerosis, enrolled in a pregnancy study. The genes are TRBV27 and TRBJ2-7, with 11 positions matching TRBD2. The source material was peripheral blood, sampled before pregnancy. The CDR3 protein is CASSPIAGGAYEQYF. In DNA form, the CDR3 reads TGTGCCAGCAGTCCTATAGCGGGAGGGGCCTACGAGCAGTACTTC.